The following is a TCR beta chain sequence with its context. There are 14 residues in the CDR3. This record comes from a study of blood T cell repertoires in COVID-19. Data came from immunoSEQ multiplex PCR; TCRdb stores just in-frame clones and leaves some out. The sample lists some 120,000 clones, 65% to 85% seen once, with about 17% in the top ten. The TCR was taken from a man aged 30 to 45 with COVID-19, enrolled during active disease. The rearrangement links TRBV21-1 to TRBJ2-2; the table's D call, TRBD1, has no DNA check behind it. TRBV21-1 is termed a pseudogene. Sequencing was done on a sample of peripheral blood. The CDR3 spells CARTRDTYTGELFF. CDR3 coding DNA: TGTGCCAGGACCAGGGACACTTACACCGGGGAGCTGTTTTTT.